The T cell receptor (beta chain) under discussion was sequenced for a study of blood T cell repertoires in COVID-19. For the study at large: The United States, Italy and Spain provided the acute and convalescent COVID-19 samples. Sample material is recorded as cDNA or gDNA derived from T cells, B-cell-depleted T cells, or PBMCs.

As originally analysed: By means of reference gene primer amplification, nucleated cell counts were estimated. Profiled with immunoSEQ multiplex PCR; TCRdb holds only in-frame clones, not every one. That table furnishes V, J and clone size, whereas the DNA furnished D and trimming. The sample yields approximately 63,000 clones, 91% seen once. V was pared by 7 bases and J by 0 bases, with 12 bases between. The germline V gene encodes CDR1 MDHEN and CDR2 SYDVKM. This CDR3 spans 14 amino acids. This sequence joins TRBV28 and TRBJ1-2; tentative D call: TRBD1 (5 bases). Sequenced input: peripheral blood. This clonotype originated in a human donor in a cohort sampled during active COVID-19. The CDR3, as DNA: TGTGCCAGCAAAGTAAGGGGTGCTAACTATGGCTACACCTTC. Translated: CASKVRGANYGYTF.